The 13 T cell receptor beta chains below were found in one sample sequenced in a study of T cell responses to AZD1222 COVID-19 vaccine. Generated by immunoSEQ multiplex PCR, the TCRdb table keeps only in-frame clones and is missing some. The table lists more than 130,000 clones, approximately 90% of them singletons, with roughly 3.2% in the top ten. The source material was peripheral blood, sampled on day 0 of AZD1222 vaccination. Receptors originate from an adult in good health.

The chain joins TRBV9 to TRBJ1-2; TRBD1 matches at 7 bases. The germline V gene has CDR1 SGDLS and CDR2 YYNGEE. With V trimmed by 3 bases and J by 7 bases, 18 bases remained unmatched. This CDR3 spans 17 amino acids. The CDR3 loop is CASSEAPSRVGGRGYTF. CDR3 bases: TGTGCCAGCAGCGAGGCCCCGAGCCGGGTAGGGGGCCGTGGCTACACCTTC.

The chain carries TRBV11-3 and TRBJ1-1; D is perhaps TRBD1 (5 bases). The CDR3 runs 14 residues. The V end lost 2 bases, the J end lost 4 bases, and 11 bases lay between the germline ends. Germline CDR1 and CDR2: SGHNT and YENEEA. The chain's CDR3 is CASSLSGAATEAFF. CDR3 DNA sequence: TGTGCCAGCAGCTTAAGTGGGGCAGCCACTGAAGCTTTCTTT.

V gene TRBV30 combines with J gene TRBJ2-7, with 9 positions matching TRBD2. This CDR3 spans 14 amino acids. CDR1 and CDR2 (germline): GTSNPN, SVGIG (reference sequence). With V trimmed by 5 bases and J by 5 bases, 10 bases remained unmatched. The CDR3 bases are TGTGCCTGGGCTTCCGGGACTAGCTTGCACGAGCAGTACTTC. Translation gives CAWASGTSLHEQYF.

The rearrangement uses TRBV5-8 and TRBJ2-3, with 8 bases that match TRBD1. In germline, CDR1 is SGHTS, CDR2 YDEGEE. The CDR3 contains 16 residues. V gave up 3 bases and J gave up 2 bases; unmatched junction bases: 8. This chain's CDR3 is CASSSTQGDFTDTQYF. CDR3 coding DNA: TGTGCCAGCAGCTCAACACAGGGGGACTTCACAGATACGCAGTATTTT.

The chain links TRBV4-3 to TRBJ2-1, with D possibly being TRBD2 (6 bases). CDR3 length: 15 residues. The germline gives CDR1 LGHNA, CDR2 YSLEER. V lost 1 base to trimming and J lost 6 bases, with 13 bases between them. CDR3 in DNA: TGCGCCAGCAGCCAAGGACTAGACGGTGGCAATGAGCAGTTCTTC. It yields the protein CASSQGLDGGNEQFF.

V is TRBV12-5 and J is TRBJ2-6; unclear D gene. The CDR3 has 13 amino acids. V lost 8 bases and J 0 bases, leaving 5 bases between the germline ends. From germline, CDR1 is LGHNT and CDR2 FRNRAP. The CDR3 protein is CASQNSGANVLTF. The CDR3 bases are TGTGCTAGTCAAAACTCTGGGGCCAACGTCCTGACTTTC.

In this sample, this clone turned up once. This rearrangement joins TRBV6-5 to TRBJ1-1; possibly TRBD1 for D (6 bases). Trimming cost V 6 bases and J 4 bases, with 15 bases left between them. The CDR3 has 14 amino acids. CDR1 MNHEY and CDR2 SVGAGI come from the germline V gene. CDR3 protein: CASSSGVKSTEAFF. The DNA of the CDR3 is TGTGCCAGCAGCTCAGGGGTGAAGAGCACTGAAGCTTTCTTT.

This rearrangement joins TRBV5-8 to TRBJ1-2; D might be TRBD1 (5 bases). Trimming cost V 4 bases and J 8 bases, with 18 bases left between them. The CDR3 runs 14 residues. The V gene's germline CDR1 is SGHTS and CDR2 YDEGEE. The DNA for the CDR3 is TGTGCCAGCAGCCTGATCGGGACGGGGGGAGGCTACACCTTC. The encoded protein is CASSLIGTGGGYTF.

The chain links TRBV6-2 or TRBV6-3 to TRBJ1-2; D gene uncertain. CDR3 size: 12 residues. Germline loops: CDR1 MNHEY, CDR2 SVGEGT. The V and J ends lost 2 bases and 8 bases respectively, with 9 bases between them. CDR3 region: CASSYPPVGYTF. DNA for the CDR3: TGTGCCAGCAGTTACCCGCCGGTCGGCTACACCTTC.

The chain couples TRBV3-1 (or the pseudogene TRBV3-2) to TRBJ1-2; D remains unclear. Germline V gene sequence: CDR1 LGHDT, CDR2 YNNKEL (reference sequence). CDR3 length: 13 residues. V lost 1 base and J lost 7, with 10 bases in between. The CDR3 DNA follows: TGTGCCAGCAGCCAAGTTTTGAATCGTGGCTACACCTTC. It encodes CASSQVLNRGYTF.

V usage is TRBV30 and J usage is TRBJ1-4; the match to TRBD1 covers 7 bases. J gave up 2 bases and V 3 bases, and 3 bases lay outside the gene matches. This CDR3 region has 14 residues. The germline V gene encodes CDR1 GTSNPN and CDR2 SVGIG (reference sequence). Here the CDR3 reads CAWRPGQTNEKLFF. The DNA for the CDR3 is TGTGCCTGGAGGCCGGGACAGACTAATGAAAAACTGTTTTTT.

The gene calls are TRBV2 and TRBJ2-3; 13 nucleotides match TRBD2. The J segment lost 1 base and the V segment lost 9 bases, leaving 4 bases of the junction unmatched. This CDR3 contains 15 residues. Germline lookup yields CDR1 SNHLY and CDR2 FYNNEI. The CDR3 region is CASVGLAGRTDTQYF. The CDR3 bases are TGTGCCAGTGTGGGACTAGCGGGGCGCACAGATACGCAGTATTTT.

The rearrangement uses TRBV11-3 and TRBJ1-2, with a possible D match to TRBD1 (5 bases). V was trimmed by 5 bases and J by 3 bases, leaving 19 bases between them. Germline V gives CDR1 SGHNT, CDR2 YENEEA. This CDR3 is 16 amino acids long. The chain's CDR3 is CASSNRDLPSYYGYTF. The CDR3 bases are TGTGCCAGCAGCAACCGGGACCTACCTTCATACTATGGCTACACCTTC.